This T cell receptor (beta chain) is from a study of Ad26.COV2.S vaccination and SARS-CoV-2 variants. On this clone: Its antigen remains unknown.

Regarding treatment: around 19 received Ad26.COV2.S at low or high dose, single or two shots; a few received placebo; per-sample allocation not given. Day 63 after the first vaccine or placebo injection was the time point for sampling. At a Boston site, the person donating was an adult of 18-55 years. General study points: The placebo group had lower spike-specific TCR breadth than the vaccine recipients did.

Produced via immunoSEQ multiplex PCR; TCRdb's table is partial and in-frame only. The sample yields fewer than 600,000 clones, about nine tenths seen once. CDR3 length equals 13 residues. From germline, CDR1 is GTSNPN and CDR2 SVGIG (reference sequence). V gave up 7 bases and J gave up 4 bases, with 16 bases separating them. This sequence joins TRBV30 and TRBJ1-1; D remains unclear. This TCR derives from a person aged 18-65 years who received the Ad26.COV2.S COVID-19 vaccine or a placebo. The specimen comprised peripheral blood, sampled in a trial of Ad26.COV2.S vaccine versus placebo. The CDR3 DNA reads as TGTGCCTCCGAAAGCGCGAGTGGCACTGAAGCTTTCTTT. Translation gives CASESASGTEAFF.